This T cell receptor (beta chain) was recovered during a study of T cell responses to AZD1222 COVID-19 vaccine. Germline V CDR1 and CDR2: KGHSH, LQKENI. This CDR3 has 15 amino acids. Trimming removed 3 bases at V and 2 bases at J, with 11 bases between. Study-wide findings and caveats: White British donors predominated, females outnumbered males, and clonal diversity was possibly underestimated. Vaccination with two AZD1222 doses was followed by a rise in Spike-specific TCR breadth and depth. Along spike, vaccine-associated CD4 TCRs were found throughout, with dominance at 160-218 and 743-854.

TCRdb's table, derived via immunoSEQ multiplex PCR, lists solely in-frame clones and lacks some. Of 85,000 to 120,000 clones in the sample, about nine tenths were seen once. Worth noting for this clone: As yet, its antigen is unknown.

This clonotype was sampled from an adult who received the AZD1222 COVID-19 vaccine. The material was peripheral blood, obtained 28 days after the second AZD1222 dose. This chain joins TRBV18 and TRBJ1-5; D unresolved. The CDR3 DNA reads TGTGCCAGCTCACCGTTGGGGAGGGGCAATCAGCCCCAGCATTTT. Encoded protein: CASSPLGRGNQPQHF.